This TCR beta chain was identified in a study of CD8+ T cells in alopecia areata. Treatment of the sample: oral pan-JAK inhibitor, 5-10 mg twice daily. Both peripheral blood and punch biopsies of lesional scalp skin were obtained from patients who had alopecia areata. Findings of the study overall: Tofacitinib significantly brought down scalp clonality and expanded CD8+ clones among top 100. Compared with mice, patients displayed less clear TCR sharing, possibly for HLA-related reasons.

This CDR3 contains 16 residues. V gave up 0 bases and J gave up 7 bases, with 18 bases separating them. Germline V gives CDR1 MNHNS, CDR2 SASEGT. Of note for this clone: The antigen is unknown.

Following extraction, RNA underwent reverse transcription to cDNA, which served as the sequencing template. TCRdb's table, derived via immunoSEQ multiplex PCR, lists solely in-frame clones and lacks some. Of about 200,000 clones in the sample, approximately 38% were seen once. The TCR was taken from a human donor with alopecia areata. The chain links TRBV6-1 to TRBJ1-2; D unclear. This specimen was CD4+ T cells sorted from blood, taken between weeks 30 and 35, from a patient treated with tofacitinib. CDR3 protein: CASSEARQADRSGYTF. Here the CDR3 DNA reads TGTGCCAGCAGTGAAGCAAGGCAGGCGGACCGGAGTGGCTACACCTTC.